One and the same sample provided the 11 T cell receptor beta chains below, sequenced in a study of neoadjuvant nivolumab and ipilimumab in lung cancer. Profiling relied on immunoSEQ multiplex PCR, and the TCRdb table lists in-frame clones only, not all of them. Among approximately 7,000 clones listed, over 80% were seen once. The specimen comprised tumor tissue, sampled after neoadjuvant nivolumab, alone or with ipilimumab, at or shortly before surgery. The receptors stem from an adult with non-small cell lung cancer.

This clone was observed once. This chain joins TRBV5-1 and TRBJ2-7; 11 bases fit TRBD2. The CDR3 is made up of 15 amino acids. The V gene's germline CDR1 is SGHRS and CDR2 YFSETQ. V lost 2 bases, J lost 3 bases, and 4 bases stayed unmatched. Here the CDR3 DNA reads TGCGCCAGCAGCTTAAGACTAGCGGGAATCTACGAGCAGTACTTC. It yields the protein CASSLRLAGIYEQYF.

This clone showed up just a few times. The gene calls are TRBV10-1 and TRBJ1-1; D gene uncertain. The germline V gene encodes CDR1 WNHNN and CDR2 SYGVQD (reference sequence). This CDR3 has 11 residues. V was clipped by 4 bases and J by 4 bases, with 4 bases between them. The CDR3 protein is CASSGGTEAFF. CDR3 bases: TGCGCCAGCAGTGGGGGCACTGAAGCTTTCTTT.

This clone appeared a few times. J is TRBJ2-6 and V is TRBV6-5; maybe TRBD2 (6 bases). V was shortened by 9 bases and J by 0 bases, with 12 bases between the two germline ends. The CDR3 runs 15 residues. The germline V gene encodes CDR1 MNHEY and CDR2 SVGAGI. The CDR3, as DNA: TGTGCCAGTCTCAGGGACTTCTCTGGGGCCAACGTCCTGACTTTC. As protein: CASLRDFSGANVLTF.

V and J are TRBV18 and TRBJ1-5; no definite D call. CDR1 is KGHSH and CDR2 is LQKENI in the germline V gene. The length of the CDR3 is 12 residues. V was trimmed by 3 bases and J by 5 bases, leaving 5 bases between them. CDR3 loop: CASSPPDQPQHF. DNA for the CDR3: TGTGCCAGCTCACCCCCCGATCAGCCCCAGCATTTT.

The V and J genes are TRBV6-5 and TRBJ2-7, with a weak D call TRBD1 (5 bases). V shed 2 bases and J shed 0 bases, with 8 bases lying between them. The CDR3 loop spans 14 amino acids. The germline gives CDR1 MNHEY, CDR2 SVGAGI. CDR3 DNA sequence: TGTGCCAGCAGTTACGGGGCAGACTCCTACGAGCAGTACTTC. Translating gives CASSYGADSYEQYF.

This chain joins TRBV14 and TRBJ2-7, with D perhaps matching TRBD2 (6 bases). V shed 5 bases and J shed 7 bases, with 24 bases lying between them. This CDR3 is built from 16 residues. CDR1 is SGHDN, CDR2 FVKESK, per germline. In DNA form, the CDR3 reads TGTGCCAGCAGCTCCTTCCCGGGAGCCCGGCTTAGTGAGCAGTACTTC. Its protein product is CASSSFPGARLSEQYF.

V and J are TRBV6-6 and TRBJ1-5, with D unclear. V lost 6 bases to trimming and J lost 0 bases, with 6 bases between them. The germline V gene encodes CDR1 MNHNY and CDR2 SVGAGI (reference sequence). The CDR3 has 13 residues. The CDR3 here is CASRPNSNQPQHF. The CDR3 region has the DNA TGTGCCAGCAGACCCAATAGCAATCAGCCCCAGCATTTT.

This chain joins TRBV19 and TRBJ1-3; 10 positions agree with TRBD1. The trim removed 4 bases at V and 4 bases at J, leaving 4 bases unmatched. The CDR3 sequence is 15 residues long. Germline V gene data show CDR1 as LNHDA and CDR2 as SQIVND (reference sequence). The CDR3 spells CASSNDRGQGNTIYF. CDR3 DNA: TGTGCCAGTAGTAACGACAGGGGGCAAGGAAACACCATATATTTT.

The rearrangement links TRBV5-1 to TRBJ2-1, with D possibly TRBD1 on 6 matching bases. V lost 0 bases, J lost 8 bases, and 9 bases lay in between. This CDR3 spans 13 amino acids. Looked up from germline, CDR1 is SGHRS and CDR2 is YFSETQ. In nucleotides, the CDR3 is TGCGCCAGCAGCTTGGGCCAGGGGTATGAGCAGTTCTTC. It codes for CASSLGQGYEQFF.

This chain connects TRBV29-1 to TRBJ1-2; TRBD1 matches at 8 bases. V gave up 6 bases and J gave up 5 bases; unmatched junction bases: 8. The CDR3 has 13 amino acids. Looked up from germline, CDR1 is SQVTM and CDR2 is ANQGSEA. CDR3 DNA sequence: TGCAGCGTCGAACAGGGGGACTCTTATGGCTACACCTTC. Translating gives CSVEQGDSYGYTF.

The genes are TRBV4-2 and TRBJ1-4; a possible D gene is TRBD1 (5 bases). The CDR3 has 15 residues. The V end lost 4 bases, the J end lost 7 bases, and 16 bases lay between the germline ends. Germline V gene sequence: CDR1 LGHNA, CDR2 YNFKEQ. This chain's CDR3 is CASSPGGVESEKLFF. DNA for the CDR3: TGTGCCAGCAGCCCGGGGGGGGTTGAAAGTGAAAAACTGTTTTTT.